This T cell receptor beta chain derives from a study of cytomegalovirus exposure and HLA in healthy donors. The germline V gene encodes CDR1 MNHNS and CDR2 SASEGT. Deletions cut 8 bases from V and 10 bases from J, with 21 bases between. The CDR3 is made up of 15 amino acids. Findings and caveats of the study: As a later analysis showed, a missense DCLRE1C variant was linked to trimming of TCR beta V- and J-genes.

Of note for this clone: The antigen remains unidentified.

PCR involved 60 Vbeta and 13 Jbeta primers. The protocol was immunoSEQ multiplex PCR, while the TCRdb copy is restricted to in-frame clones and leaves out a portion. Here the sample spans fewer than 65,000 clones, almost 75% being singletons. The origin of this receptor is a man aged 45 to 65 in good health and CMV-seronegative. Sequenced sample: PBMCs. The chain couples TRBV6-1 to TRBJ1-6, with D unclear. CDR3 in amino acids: CASGRGGARGSPLHF. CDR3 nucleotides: TGTGCCAGCGGCCGGGGAGGTGCTAGAGGCTCACCCCTCCACTTT.